This entry lists 2 T cell receptor beta chains sequenced from one sample in a study of blood T cell repertoires in COVID-19. Only in-frame clones appear in the TCRdb table, and some are missing; sequencing was by immunoSEQ multiplex PCR. The sample has some 140,000 clones; approximately 81% are singletons. The sample was PBMCs or T cells enriched from blood (not recorded which). These receptors were taken from a man aged 40-49 years with acute COVID-19.

This clone came up a few times. The chain uses TRBV5-1 and TRBJ1-2; D remains ambiguous. Deletions cut 2 bases from V and 6 bases from J, with 20 bases between. Germline lookup yields CDR1 SGHRS and CDR2 YFSETQ. This CDR3 contains 16 residues. The CDR3 spells CASSLADGRLAHGYTF. The CDR3 nucleotides are TGCGCCAGCAGCTTAGCGGACGGACGTTTAGCTCATGGCTACACCTTC.

This chain links TRBV28 with TRBJ2-7; D unclear. Germline lookup yields CDR1 MDHEN and CDR2 SYDVKM. CDR3 length: 12 residues. V was cut by 5 bases and J by 5 bases, with 10 bases left in between. CDR3 sequence reads: CASSLPLNEQYF. Written as DNA, the CDR3 is TGTGCCAGCAGTCTACCTCTCAACGAGCAGTACTTC.